These 26 T cell receptor beta chains originate from one sample sequenced in a study of T cells in Graves' hyperthyroidism and ophthalmopathy. The investigators amplified TCR beta CDR3 regions from RNA transcripts. RT-PCR in the first round (using the HTBI primer set) targeted the TCR CDR3. TCRdb reprocessed the multiplex PCR reads with MiXCR, giving one entry per CDR3 protein. The repertoire holds around 690,000 distinct CDR3 sequences, 17% seen once, with around 16% in the top ten. What was sequenced was blood. These receptors were taken from a man aged 50 to 60 with Graves' hyperthyroidism.

This clonotype was counted ten times or more. The rearrangement links TRBV12-3 or TRBV12-4 to TRBJ1-2; no clear D gene. The ends were cut back, 2 bases at V and 6 bases at J, with 13 bases in the middle. CDR3 length equals 14 residues. The CDR3 protein is CASSLNSLGHGYTF. The CDR3 DNA follows: TGTGCCAGCAGTTTAAATTCCTTGGGCCATGGCTACACCTTC.

Notes on this clonotype: A clone one base away is much larger, so this may be a read error. The rearrangement links TRBV6-1 to TRBJ2-2; perhaps TRBD2 as D (6 bases). The CDR3 runs 16 residues. Germline V lookup: CDR1 MNHNS, CDR2 SASEGT. Here the CDR3 reads CANSEIGTLNTGELFF. CDR3 DNA sequence: TGTGCCAACAGTGAAATAGGGACTCTCAACACCGGGGAGCTGTTTTTT.

A few counts support this clonotype. The chain employs TRBV6-5 and TRBJ2-1; 10 nucleotides agree with TRBD1. V dropped 4 bases and J dropped 6; count of bases not matched to a gene: 6. Looked up from germline, CDR1 is MNHEY and CDR2 is SVGAGI. The length of the CDR3 is 15 residues. This CDR3 reads CASSWDRGSINEQFF. As DNA, the CDR3 is TGTGCCAGCAGTTGGGACAGGGGTTCTATCAATGAGCAGTTCTTC.

The V and J genes are TRBV11-2 and TRBJ1-5; 9 bases fit TRBD1. J lost 7 bases, V lost 3 bases, and 7 bases had no gene match. The CDR3 has 15 amino acids. The germline V gene encodes CDR1 SGHAT and CDR2 FQNNGV. CDR3: CASSLDRGMEQPQHF. In nucleotides, the CDR3 is TGTGCCAGCAGCTTGGACAGGGGTATGGAGCAGCCCCAGCATTTT. Drawing the rest from reference TRBV11-2 and TRBJ1-5, the complete variable domain is EAGVAQSPRYKIIEKRQSVAFWCNPISGHATLYWYQQILGQGPKLLIQFQNNGVVDDSQLPKDRFSAERLKGVDSTLKIQPAKLEDSAVYLCASSLDRGMEQPQHFGDGTRLSIL.

The rearrangement uses TRBV19 and TRBJ2-7, with TRBD2 matching 10 bases. The germline gives CDR1 LNHDA, CDR2 SQIVND (reference sequence). CDR3 length: 15 residues. Unmatched junction bases numbered 10, after V lost 5 bases and J lost 6 bases. The CDR3 coding sequence is TGTGCCAGTAGTCCTAGCGGGAGCACGGGGGGCGAGCAGTACTTC. It translates to CASSPSGSTGGEQYF.

V is TRBV7-2 and J is TRBJ1-6; 7 positions match TRBD1. Looked up from germline, CDR1 is SGHTA and CDR2 is FQGNSA. The CDR3 consists of 16 residues. Losses at the gene ends were 3 bases for V and 4 bases for J; bases not matched to a gene: 6. The CDR3, as DNA: TGTGCCAGCAGCTTGGGGACAGCCTCTTATAATTCACCCCTCCACTTT. Translated: CASSLGTASYNSPLHF.

This clonotype was seen repeatedly, ten times or more. The CDR3 reads CASRGTGGAFEPQHF. The CDR3 DNA follows: TGTGCCAGCAGGGGGACAGGGGGCGCCTTTGAACCCCAGCATTTT. V and J are TRBV6-1 and TRBJ1-5; TRBD1 agrees at 12 bases. Germline-derived CDR1 and CDR2 are MNHNS and SASEGT. The J segment lost 10 bases and the V segment lost 6 bases, leaving 10 bases of the junction unmatched. This CDR3 comprises 15 residues.

The V gene is TRBV10-3, the J gene TRBJ2-2, with 7 bases fitting TRBD2. CDR3 length: 12 residues. The ends lost 11 bases at V and 1 base at J; junction bases unmatched: 1. Germline CDR1 reads ENHRY; CDR2 reads SYGVKD. The CDR3 DNA follows: TGTGCCGTAGCGGGGAACACCGGGGAGCTGTTTTTT. Its translation is CAVAGNTGELFF.

This clonotype was recorded at least ten times. V gene TRBV7-3 combines with J gene TRBJ2-1; D gene uncertain. The V and J ends lost 2 bases and 0 bases respectively, with 11 bases between them. Germline values: CDR1 SGHTA, CDR2 FQGTGA. The CDR3 length is 16 residues. As DNA, the CDR3 is TGTGCCAGCAGCTTAGGCGGCGGTTACTCCTACAATGAGCAGTTCTTC. Protein product: CASSLGGGYSYNEQFF. Combining the CDR3 with reference TRBV7-3 and TRBJ2-1 gives the whole variable domain GAGVSQTPSNKVTEKGKYVELRCDPISGHTALYWYRQSLGQGPEFLIYFQGTGAADDSGLPNDRFFAVRPEGSVSTLKIQRTERGDSAVYLCASSLGGGYSYNEQFFGPGTRLTVL.

This chain joins TRBV7-9 and TRBJ2-3, with D possibly TRBD2 on 5 matching bases. The V and J ends lost 6 bases and 0 bases respectively, with 22 bases between them. The CDR3 totals 18 residues. The V gene's germline CDR1 is SEHNR and CDR2 FQNEAQ (reference sequence). CDR3 in amino acids: CASRAARGHPSSTDTQYF. CDR3 coding DNA: TGTGCCAGCAGGGCGGCGCGCGGGCACCCGTCTAGCACAGATACGCAGTATTTT.

V is TRBV20-1 and J is TRBJ1-1, with TRBD1 matching 9 bases. The CDR3 is made up of 14 amino acids. Germline V lookup: CDR1 DFQATT, CDR2 SNEGSKA (reference sequence). V shed 3 bases and J 3 bases; nucleotides not matched to a gene: 5. The CDR3 nucleotides read TGCAGTGCTAGTAGGGGACAGGGTTACACTGAAGCTTTCTTT. Translation gives CSASRGQGYTEAFF.

This clonotype was detected many times. The chain has TRBV27 and TRBJ1-6; D is unresolved. Germline V gene lookup returns CDR1 MNHEY and CDR2 SMNVEV (reference sequence). V was cut by 0 bases and J by 7 bases, with 10 bases left in between. The length of the CDR3 is 15 residues. CDR3: CASSLSRVSNSPLHF. The DNA for the CDR3 is TGTGCCAGCAGTTTATCGAGGGTTTCCAATTCACCCCTCCACTTT.

Many counts were recorded for this clonotype. This sequence joins TRBV20-1 and TRBJ1-2; 7 bases fit TRBD1. CDR1 and CDR2 from the germline V gene are DFQATT and SNEGSKA (reference sequence). V lost 6 bases, J lost 6 bases, and 16 bases stayed unmatched. The CDR3 is 15 residues long. The CDR3 sequence: CSADGTAGVDNGYTF. The CDR3 nucleotides read TGCAGTGCCGACGGGACAGCGGGGGTAGATAATGGCTACACCTTC.

At least ten counts were recorded for this clonotype. The rearrangement uses TRBV19 and TRBJ2-3; perhaps TRBD2 as D (5 bases). Germline-derived CDR1 and CDR2 are LNHDA and SQIVND (reference sequence). This CDR3 has 15 amino acids. Trimming removed 3 bases at V and 0 bases at J, with 10 bases between. CDR3 bases: TGTGCCAGTAGTATTCAGCGGACTAGCACAGATACGCAGTATTTT. As protein: CASSIQRTSTDTQYF.

This clonotype has at least ten counts. The chain links TRBV2 to TRBJ2-1, with 15 bases identical to TRBD2. There are 17 residues in the CDR3. Trimming took 4 bases from V and 1 from J; bases not matched to a gene: 2. CDR1 is SNHLY and CDR2 is FYNNEI in the germline V gene. CDR3 sequence: CASSAGLAGGSYNEQFF. DNA for the CDR3: TGTGCCAGCAGTGCGGGACTAGCGGGAGGATCCTACAATGAGCAGTTCTTC.

This chain uses TRBV29-1 with TRBJ2-2; 9 nucleotides align to TRBD1. The CDR3 consists of 15 residues. CDR1 and CDR2 (germline): SQVTM, ANQGSEA. Germline trimming cut 3 bases from V and 7 bases from J; bases unmatched to any gene: 9. The CDR3 coding sequence is TGCAGCGTTGATGGGACAGGGAATCGAATCGGGGAGCTGTTTTTT. The encoded protein is CSVDGTGNRIGELFF.

Only a few counts were recorded for this clonotype. This chain uses TRBV7-2 with TRBJ2-7; 9 bases fit TRBD2. V lost 6 bases and J lost 7; bases outside the gene matches: 10. The CDR3 consists of 14 residues. From germline, CDR1 is SGHTA and CDR2 FQGNSA. CDR3 in DNA: TGTGCCAGCAGTCAGGGACTAGCTTCTTGGGAGCAGTACTTC. Amino acids: CASSQGLASWEQYF.

There are many counts of this clonotype. The chain joins TRBV2 to TRBJ1-5; D might be TRBD1 (5 bases). The CDR3 is 11 amino acids. The germline CDR1 and CDR2 sequences are SNHLY and FYNNEI. V lost 4 bases to trimming and J lost 7 bases, with 5 bases between them. This CDR3 reads CASSGGQPQHF. CDR3 nucleotide sequence: TGTGCCAGCAGTGGGGGCCAGCCCCAGCATTTT.

This clonotype was recorded many times. The rearrangement uses TRBV11-3 and TRBJ2-1, with unresolved D. The germline CDR1 and CDR2 sequences are SGHNT and YENEEA. The V and J ends lost 5 bases and 4 bases respectively, with 15 bases between them. The CDR3 totals 15 residues. CDR3 sequence: CASSQTESQYNEQFF. As DNA, the CDR3 is TGTGCCAGCAGCCAGACGGAGTCCCAGTACAATGAGCAGTTCTTC.

This clonotype was picked up many times. The V and J genes are TRBV7-2 and TRBJ2-5, with 13 bases aligning to TRBD2. With 0 bases clipped from V and 2 bases from J, the junction kept 0 bases outside the gene matches. The CDR3 has 16 amino acids. Germline V gives CDR1 SGHTA, CDR2 FQGNSA. CDR3 coding DNA: TGTGCCAGCAGCTTAGCGGGACTAGCGGGACAAGAGACCCAGTACTTC. Translation: CASSLAGLAGQETQYF.

The chain is built from TRBV11-2 and TRBJ2-1; 10 bases agree with TRBD2. Trimming cost V 1 base and J 0 bases; bases outside gene matches: 9. Germline CDR1 and CDR2: SGHAT and FQNNGV. The length of the CDR3 is 19 residues. The CDR3: CASSLVTSGFRSSYNEQFF. The CDR3 nucleotides read TGTGCCAGCAGCTTAGTGACTAGCGGGTTCAGGAGCTCCTACAATGAGCAGTTCTTC.

This clonotype was observed many times. The chain joins TRBV27 to TRBJ2-7; D possibly corresponds to TRBD2 (5 bases). CDR1 MNHEY and CDR2 SMNVEV come from the germline V gene (reference sequence). The CDR3 is made up of 13 amino acids. V was trimmed by 5 bases and J by 7 bases, leaving 15 bases between them. The CDR3 loop is CASSGLGVGEQYF. CDR3 sequence (DNA): TGTGCCAGCAGTGGACTTGGCGTGGGGGAGCAGTACTTC.

This clonotype occurred many times. The rearrangement uses TRBV7-9 and TRBJ2-1; D unresolved. The CDR3 is made up of 14 amino acids. V lost 3 bases to trimming and J lost 1 base, with 7 bases between them. Germline CDR1 SEHNR, CDR2 FQNEAQ (reference sequence). Here the CDR3 reads CASSFFPSYNEQFF. As DNA, the CDR3 is TGTGCCAGCAGCTTTTTCCCTTCCTACAATGAGCAGTTCTTC.

At least ten counts were recorded for this clonotype. CDR3 coding DNA: TGTGCCATCAGTGAAGGTGGCGGGAGACCCAAGACCCAGTACTTC. Translating it yields CAISEGGGRPKTQYF. The chain joins TRBV10-3 to TRBJ2-5; TRBD2 agrees at 7 bases. CDR1 is ENHRY and CDR2 is SYGVKD in the germline V gene. The CDR3 extends over 15 amino acids. J lost 6 bases, V lost 3 bases, and 10 bases had no gene match.

This clonotype was found many times. The chain joins TRBV12-3 or TRBV12-4 to TRBJ1-1; 9 nucleotides line up with TRBD1. The CDR3 loop spans 15 amino acids. The trim removed 7 bases at V and 2 bases at J, leaving 8 bases unmatched. CDR3 region: CASTLTGGSNTEAFF. The CDR3 region has the DNA TGTGCCAGCACCCTGACAGGGGGTTCTAACACTGAAGCTTTCTTT.

The chain uses TRBV6-2 or TRBV6-3 and TRBJ2-5; 8 bases map to TRBD2. V shed 7 bases, J shed 1 base, and the junction held 8 bases outside the gene matches. Germline CDR1 MNHEY, CDR2 SVGEGT. This CDR3 has 15 residues. CDR3 nucleotides: TGTGCCAGCAAAGGGGGAACTAGCGGCCAAGAGACCCAGTACTTC. Its translation is CASKGGTSGQETQYF.